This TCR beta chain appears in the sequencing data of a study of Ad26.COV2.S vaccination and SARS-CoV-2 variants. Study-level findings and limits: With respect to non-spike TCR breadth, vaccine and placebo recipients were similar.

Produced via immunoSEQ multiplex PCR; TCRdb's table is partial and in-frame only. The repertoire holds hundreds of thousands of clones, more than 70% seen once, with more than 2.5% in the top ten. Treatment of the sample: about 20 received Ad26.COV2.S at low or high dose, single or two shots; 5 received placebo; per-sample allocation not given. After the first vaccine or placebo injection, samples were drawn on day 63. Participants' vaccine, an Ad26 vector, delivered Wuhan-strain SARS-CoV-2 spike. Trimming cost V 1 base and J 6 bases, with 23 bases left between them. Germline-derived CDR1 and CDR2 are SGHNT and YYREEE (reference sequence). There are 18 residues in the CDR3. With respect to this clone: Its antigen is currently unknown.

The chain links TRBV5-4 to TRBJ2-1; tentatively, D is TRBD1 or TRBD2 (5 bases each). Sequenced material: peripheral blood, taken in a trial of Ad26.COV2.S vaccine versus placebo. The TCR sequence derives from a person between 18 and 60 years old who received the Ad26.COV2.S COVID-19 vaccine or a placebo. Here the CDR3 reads CASSLSGTPASWGNEQFF. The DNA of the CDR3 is TGTGCCAGCAGCTTGTCGGGGACGCCGGCTAGCTGGGGCAATGAGCAGTTCTTC.